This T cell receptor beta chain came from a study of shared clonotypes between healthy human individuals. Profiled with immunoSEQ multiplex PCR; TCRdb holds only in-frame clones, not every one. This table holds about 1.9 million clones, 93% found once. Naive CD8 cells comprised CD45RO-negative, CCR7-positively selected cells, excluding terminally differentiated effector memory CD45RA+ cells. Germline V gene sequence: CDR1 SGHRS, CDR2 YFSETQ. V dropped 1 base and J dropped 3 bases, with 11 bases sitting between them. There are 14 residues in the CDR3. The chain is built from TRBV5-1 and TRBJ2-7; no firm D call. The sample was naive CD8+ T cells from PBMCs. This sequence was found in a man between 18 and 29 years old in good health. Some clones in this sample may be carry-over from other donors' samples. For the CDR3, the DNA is TGCGCCAGCAGCTTGTACTTCCCTGGCTACGAGCAGTACTTC. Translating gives CASSLYFPGYEQYF.